One sample yielded the 7 T cell receptor beta chains listed below, sequenced in a study of T-cell memory formation after mild COVID-19 (dated by TCRdb to about 2021). The library was built by means of 5' RACE. Sequencing instrument: Illumina NovaSeq 6000. TCRdb took the public reads, trimmed them with fastp at Q25, ran MiXCR for clone calling and kept in-frame beta chains. Every entry covers one CDR3 protein and lists the most common genes and DNA from its rows. This sample gives 300,000 to 400,000 distinct CDR3 sequences in total; roughly 13% of them show up just once. The ten largest clones add up to 22% of the sample. Input material: PBMCs or a T cell subset sorted from them (not recorded which). Receptor source: a young man who had mild COVID-19 (a few samples of this study predate the infection). The sample titles of this study are shuffled in the database, so cell type and time point are left out; the donor was told from shared clones.

This chain links TRBV4-2 with TRBJ1-2; D call uncertain. V was trimmed by 0 bases and J by 8 bases, leaving 19 bases between them. Per germline, CDR1 LGHNA and CDR2 YNFKEQ. The CDR3 contains 16 residues. The CDR3 nucleotides are TGTGCCAGCAGCCAAGATGCGTCAGGACCGTCCCTAGGCTACACCTTC. It yields the protein CASSQDASGPSLGYTF.

The chain combines TRBV4-3 with TRBJ1-2; possibly TRBD1 for D (5 bases). Trimming stripped 4 bases from V and 6 bases from J, with 18 bases between. From germline, CDR1 is LGHNA and CDR2 YSLEER. This CDR3 contains 15 residues. The CDR3 DNA sequence: TGCGCCAGCAGCCCTTGGGGACGGGGAGGACATGGCTACACCTTC. This encodes CASSPWGRGGHGYTF.

This clonotype showed up just once. The V gene is TRBV4-2, the J gene TRBJ1-4; D gene uncertain. Germline V CDR1 and CDR2: LGHNA, YNFKEQ. The CDR3 loop spans 15 amino acids. V lost 0 bases and J 1 base, leaving 6 bases between the germline ends. The CDR3 sequence: CASSQDPRTNEKLFF. The DNA for the CDR3 is TGTGCCAGCAGCCAAGACCCCCGAACTAATGAAAAACTGTTTTTT.

The rearrangement uses TRBV15 and TRBJ2-7; 8 bases are shared with TRBD1. The V segment lost 5 bases and the J segment 4 bases; nucleotides outside the gene matches: 10. CDR3 length equals 15 residues. Per germline, CDR1 LNHNV and CDR2 YYDKDF (reference sequence). The CDR3 region is CATSGPGQDKYEQYF. Here the CDR3 DNA reads TGTGCCACCAGCGGCCCGGGACAGGACAAATACGAGCAGTACTTC.

The J gene is TRBJ2-2, the V gene TRBV12-3 or TRBV12-4; 10 bases map to TRBD1. The ends lost 4 bases at V and 3 bases at J; junction bases unmatched: 5. The CDR3 runs 16 residues. CDR3 residues: CASSSRDRGYTGELFF. Written as DNA, the CDR3 is TGTGCCAGCAGTTCCCGGGACAGGGGTTACACCGGGGAGCTGTTTTTT.

The chain carries TRBV20-1 and TRBJ2-7, with D perhaps TRBD2 (5 bases). This CDR3 contains 14 residues. V was clipped by 3 bases and J by 3 bases, with 15 bases between them. Germline-derived CDR1 and CDR2 are DFQATT and SNEGSKA (reference sequence). The CDR3 bases are TGCAGTGCTAGGGCTAGCCGAACTTTCTACGAGCAGTACTTC. Its protein product is CSARASRTFYEQYF.

This clonotype was seen ten or more times. This chain connects TRBV27 to TRBJ2-5; perhaps TRBD2 as D (7 bases). The length of the CDR3 is 16 residues. Trimming stripped 6 bases from V and 6 bases from J, with 23 bases between. Germline lookup yields CDR1 MNHEY and CDR2 SMNVEV (reference sequence). DNA of the CDR3: TGTGCCAGCAGCACAAACCGAGGCGGGGGCGGCAAGACCCAGTACTTC. As protein: CASSTNRGGGGKTQYF.